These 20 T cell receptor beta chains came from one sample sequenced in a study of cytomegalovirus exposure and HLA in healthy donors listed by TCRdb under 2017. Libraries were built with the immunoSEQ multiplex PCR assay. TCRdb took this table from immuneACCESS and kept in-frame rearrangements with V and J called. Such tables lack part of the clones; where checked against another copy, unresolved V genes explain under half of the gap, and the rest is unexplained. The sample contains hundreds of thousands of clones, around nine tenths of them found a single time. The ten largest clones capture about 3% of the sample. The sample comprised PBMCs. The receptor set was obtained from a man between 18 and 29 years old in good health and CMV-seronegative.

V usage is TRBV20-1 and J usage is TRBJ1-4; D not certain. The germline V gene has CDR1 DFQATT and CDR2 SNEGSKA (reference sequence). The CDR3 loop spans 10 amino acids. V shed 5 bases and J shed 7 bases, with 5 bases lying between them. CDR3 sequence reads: CSALSEKLFF. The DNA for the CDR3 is TGCAGTGCTCTTAGTGAAAAACTGTTTTTT.

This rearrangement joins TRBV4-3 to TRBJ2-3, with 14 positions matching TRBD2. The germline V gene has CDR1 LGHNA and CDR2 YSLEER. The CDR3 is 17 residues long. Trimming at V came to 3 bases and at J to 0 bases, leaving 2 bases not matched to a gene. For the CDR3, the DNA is TGCGCCAGCAGCCAGGGACTAGCGGGGGATAGCACAGATACGCAGTATTTT. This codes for CASSQGLAGDSTDTQYF.

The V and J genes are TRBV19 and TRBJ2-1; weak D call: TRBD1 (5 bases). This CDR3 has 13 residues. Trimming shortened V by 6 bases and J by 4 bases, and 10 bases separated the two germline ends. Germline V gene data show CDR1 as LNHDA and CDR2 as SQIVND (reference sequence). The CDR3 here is CASSRDRYNEQFF. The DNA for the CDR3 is TGTGCCAGTAGCAGAGACAGATACAATGAGCAGTTCTTC.

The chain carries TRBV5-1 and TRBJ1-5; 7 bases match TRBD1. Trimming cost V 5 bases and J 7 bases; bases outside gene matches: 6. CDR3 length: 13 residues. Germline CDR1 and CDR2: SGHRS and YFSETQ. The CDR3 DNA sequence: TGCGCCAGCAGACCAGACAGGGACCAGCCCCAGCATTTT. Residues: CASRPDRDQPQHF.

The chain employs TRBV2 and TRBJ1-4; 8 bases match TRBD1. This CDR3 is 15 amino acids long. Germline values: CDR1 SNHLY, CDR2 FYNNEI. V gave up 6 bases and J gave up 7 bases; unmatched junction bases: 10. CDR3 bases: TGTGCCAGCAGCTATCGAAGGGGACAGGCTGAAAAACTGTTTTTT. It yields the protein CASSYRRGQAEKLFF.

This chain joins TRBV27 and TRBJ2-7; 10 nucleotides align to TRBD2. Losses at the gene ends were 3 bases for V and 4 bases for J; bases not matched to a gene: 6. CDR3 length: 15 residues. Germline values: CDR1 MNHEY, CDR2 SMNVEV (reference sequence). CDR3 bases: TGTGCCAGCAGTTTCAGCGGGGGGGCGATGTACGAGCAGTACTTC. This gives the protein CASSFSGGAMYEQYF.

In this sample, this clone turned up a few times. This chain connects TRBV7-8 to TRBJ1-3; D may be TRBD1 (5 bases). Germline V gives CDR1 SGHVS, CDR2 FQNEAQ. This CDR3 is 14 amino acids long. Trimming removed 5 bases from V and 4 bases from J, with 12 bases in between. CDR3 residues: CASSMQGVGNTIYF. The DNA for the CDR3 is TGTGCCAGCAGCATGCAGGGCGTCGGAAACACCATATATTTT. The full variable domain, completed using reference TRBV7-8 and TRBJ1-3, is GAGVSQSPRYKVAKRGQDVALRCDPISGHVSLFWYQQALGQGPEFLTYFQNEAQLDKSGLPSDRFFAERPEGSVSTLKIQRTQQEDSAVYLCASSMQGVGNTIYFGEGSWLTVV.

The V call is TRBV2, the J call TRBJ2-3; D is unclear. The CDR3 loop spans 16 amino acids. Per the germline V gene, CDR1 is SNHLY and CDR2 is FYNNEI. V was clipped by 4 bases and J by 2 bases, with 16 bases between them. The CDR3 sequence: CASSGIERLLTDTQYF. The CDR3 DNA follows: TGTGCCAGCAGTGGAATAGAGAGACTCCTCACAGATACGCAGTATTTT.

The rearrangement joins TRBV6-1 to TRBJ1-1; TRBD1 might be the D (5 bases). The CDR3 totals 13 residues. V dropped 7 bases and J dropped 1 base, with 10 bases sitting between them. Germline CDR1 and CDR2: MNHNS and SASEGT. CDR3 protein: CASNRQQNTEAFF. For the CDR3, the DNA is TGTGCCAGCAACCGACAGCAGAACACTGAAGCTTTCTTT.

CDR3 region: CASSFGDSSYEQYF. The CDR3 DNA sequence: TGCGCCAGCAGCTTTGGGGACAGCTCCTACGAGCAGTACTTC. The genes are TRBV5-1 and TRBJ2-7; 7 positions agree with TRBD1. Trimming cost V 2 bases and J 0 bases; bases outside gene matches: 2. The CDR3 loop spans 14 amino acids. Germline-derived CDR1 and CDR2 are SGHRS and YFSETQ.

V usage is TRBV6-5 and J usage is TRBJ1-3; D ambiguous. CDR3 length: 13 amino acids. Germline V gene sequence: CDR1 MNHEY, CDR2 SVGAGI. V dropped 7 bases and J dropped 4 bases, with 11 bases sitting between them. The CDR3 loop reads CASTPPLGNTIYF. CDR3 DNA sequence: TGTGCCAGCACCCCTCCCCTCGGAAACACCATATATTTT.

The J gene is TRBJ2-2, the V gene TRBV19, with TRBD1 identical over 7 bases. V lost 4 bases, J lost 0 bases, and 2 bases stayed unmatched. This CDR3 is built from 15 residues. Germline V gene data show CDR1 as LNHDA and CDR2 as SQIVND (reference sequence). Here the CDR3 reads CASSRGQPNTGELFF. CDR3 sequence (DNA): TGTGCCAGTAGTAGGGGACAGCCGAACACCGGGGAGCTGTTTTTT.

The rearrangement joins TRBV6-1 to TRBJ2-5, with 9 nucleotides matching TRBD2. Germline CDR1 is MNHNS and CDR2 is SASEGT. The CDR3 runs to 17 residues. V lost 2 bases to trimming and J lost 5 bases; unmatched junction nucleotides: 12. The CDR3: CASSESPGGGALETQYF. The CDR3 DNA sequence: TGTGCCAGCAGTGAAAGCCCTGGCGGGGGGGCCTTGGAGACCCAGTACTTC.

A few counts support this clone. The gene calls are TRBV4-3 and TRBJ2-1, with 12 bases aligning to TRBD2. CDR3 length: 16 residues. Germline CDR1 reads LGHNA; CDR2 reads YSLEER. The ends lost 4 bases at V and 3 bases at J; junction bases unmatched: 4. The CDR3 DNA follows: TGCGCCAGCAGCCCCCTAGCGGGAGGGAACTACAATGAGCAGTTCTTC. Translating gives CASSPLAGGNYNEQFF.

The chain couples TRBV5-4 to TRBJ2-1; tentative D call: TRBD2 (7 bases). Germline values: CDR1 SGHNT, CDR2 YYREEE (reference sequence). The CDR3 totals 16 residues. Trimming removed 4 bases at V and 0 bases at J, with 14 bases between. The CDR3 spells CASSPEGGASYNEQFF. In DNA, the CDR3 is TGTGCCAGCAGCCCAGAGGGGGGGGCCTCCTACAATGAGCAGTTCTTC. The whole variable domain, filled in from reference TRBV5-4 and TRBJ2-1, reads ETGVTQSPTHLIKTRGQQVTLRCSSQSGHNTVSWYQQALGQGPQFIFQYYREEENGRGNFPPRFSGLQFPNYSSELNVNALELDDSALYLCASSPEGGASYNEQFFGPGTRLTVL.

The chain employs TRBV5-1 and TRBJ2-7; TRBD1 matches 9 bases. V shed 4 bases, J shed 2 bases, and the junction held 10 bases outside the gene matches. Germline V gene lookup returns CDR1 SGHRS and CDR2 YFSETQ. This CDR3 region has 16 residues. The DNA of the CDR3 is TGCGCCAGCAGCCCCTCCGGGACAGGGCGACCCTACGAGCAGTACTTC. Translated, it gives CASSPSGTGRPYEQYF.

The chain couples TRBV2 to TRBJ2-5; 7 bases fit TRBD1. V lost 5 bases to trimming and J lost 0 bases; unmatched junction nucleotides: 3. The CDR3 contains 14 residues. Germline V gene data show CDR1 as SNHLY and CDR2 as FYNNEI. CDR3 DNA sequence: TGTGCCAGCAGTTCCGGGACAGACCAAGAGACCCAGTACTTC. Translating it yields CASSSGTDQETQYF.

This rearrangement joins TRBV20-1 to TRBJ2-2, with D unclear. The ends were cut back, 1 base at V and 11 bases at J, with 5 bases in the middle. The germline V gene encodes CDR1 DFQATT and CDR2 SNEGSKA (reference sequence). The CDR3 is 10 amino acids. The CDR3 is CSARGTELFF. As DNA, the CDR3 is TGCAGTGCTAGAGGCACTGAGCTGTTTTTT.

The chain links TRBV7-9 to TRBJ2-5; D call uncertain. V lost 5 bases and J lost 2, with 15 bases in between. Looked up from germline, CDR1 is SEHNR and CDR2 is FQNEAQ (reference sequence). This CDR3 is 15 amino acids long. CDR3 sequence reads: CASSDRLQVQETQYF. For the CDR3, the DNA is TGTGCCAGCAGCGATCGGCTCCAGGTTCAAGAGACCCAGTACTTC.

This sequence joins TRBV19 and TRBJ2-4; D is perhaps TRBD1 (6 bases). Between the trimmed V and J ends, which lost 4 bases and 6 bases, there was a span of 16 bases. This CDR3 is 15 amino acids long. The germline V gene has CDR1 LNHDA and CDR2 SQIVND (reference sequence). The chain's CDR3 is CASSSLREGGNIQYF. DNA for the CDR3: TGTGCCAGTAGTAGTCTTAGGGAAGGGGGAAACATTCAGTACTTC.